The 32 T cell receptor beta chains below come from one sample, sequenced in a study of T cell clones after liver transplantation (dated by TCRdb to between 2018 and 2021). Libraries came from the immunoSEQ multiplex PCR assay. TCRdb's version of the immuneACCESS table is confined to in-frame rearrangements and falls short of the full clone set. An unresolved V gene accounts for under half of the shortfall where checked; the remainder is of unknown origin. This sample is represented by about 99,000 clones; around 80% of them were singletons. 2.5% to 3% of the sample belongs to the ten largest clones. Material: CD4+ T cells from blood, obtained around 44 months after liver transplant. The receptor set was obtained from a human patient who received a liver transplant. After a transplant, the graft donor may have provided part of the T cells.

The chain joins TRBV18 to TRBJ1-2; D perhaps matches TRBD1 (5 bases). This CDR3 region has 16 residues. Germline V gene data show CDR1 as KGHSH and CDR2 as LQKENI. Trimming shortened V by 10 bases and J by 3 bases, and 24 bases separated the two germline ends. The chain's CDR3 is CATNRDHLFGHYGYTF. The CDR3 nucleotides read TGTGCCACCAACCGGGACCACCTTTTTGGGCACTATGGCTACACCTTC.

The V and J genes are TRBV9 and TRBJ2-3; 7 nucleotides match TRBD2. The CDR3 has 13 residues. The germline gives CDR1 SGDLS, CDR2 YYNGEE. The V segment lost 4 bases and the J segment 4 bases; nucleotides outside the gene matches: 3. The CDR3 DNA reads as TGTGCCAGCAGCATTAGCGGGTCAGATACGCAGTATTTT. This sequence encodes CASSISGSDTQYF.

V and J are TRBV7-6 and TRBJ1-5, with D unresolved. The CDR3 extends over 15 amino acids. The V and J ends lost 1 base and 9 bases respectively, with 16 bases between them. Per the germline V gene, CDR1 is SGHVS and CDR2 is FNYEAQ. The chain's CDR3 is CASSLVFRMGRPQHF. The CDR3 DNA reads TGTGCCAGCAGCTTAGTCTTTAGGATGGGGAGGCCCCAGCATTTT.

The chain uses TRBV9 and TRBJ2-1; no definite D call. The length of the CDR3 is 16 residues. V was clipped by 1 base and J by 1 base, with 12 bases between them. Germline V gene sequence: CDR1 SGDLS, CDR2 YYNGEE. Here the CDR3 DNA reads TGTGCCAGCAGCGTATGGCCAGTCCGTTCCTACAATGAGCAGTTCTTC. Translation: CASSVWPVRSYNEQFF.

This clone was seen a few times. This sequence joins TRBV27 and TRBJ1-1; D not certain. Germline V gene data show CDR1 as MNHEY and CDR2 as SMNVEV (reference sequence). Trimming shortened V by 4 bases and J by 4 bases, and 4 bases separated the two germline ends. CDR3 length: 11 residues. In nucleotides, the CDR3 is TGTGCCAGCAGTTCCGCCACTGAAGCTTTCTTT. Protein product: CASSSATEAFF.

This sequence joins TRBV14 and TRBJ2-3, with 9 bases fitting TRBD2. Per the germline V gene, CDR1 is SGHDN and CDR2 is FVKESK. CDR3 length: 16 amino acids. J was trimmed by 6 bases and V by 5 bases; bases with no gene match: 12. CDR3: CASSLAGEPRSDTQYF. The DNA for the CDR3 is TGTGCCAGCAGCTTAGCGGGAGAACCGAGGTCGGATACGCAGTATTTT.

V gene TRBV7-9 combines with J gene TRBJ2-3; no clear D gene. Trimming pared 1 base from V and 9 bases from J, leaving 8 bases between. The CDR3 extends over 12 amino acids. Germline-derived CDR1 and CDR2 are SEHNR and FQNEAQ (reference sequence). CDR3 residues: CASSLDRGTQYF. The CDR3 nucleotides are TGTGCCAGCAGCTTAGACCGAGGCACGCAGTATTTT.

The CDR3 is CASSLAAGQGSGANVLTF. CDR3 DNA: TGTGCCAGCAGCTTAGCAGCGGGACAGGGGTCTGGGGCCAACGTCCTGACTTTC. The genes are TRBV7-9 and TRBJ2-6; 10 bases align to TRBD1. CDR3 length: 18 amino acids. Germline V gives CDR1 SEHNR, CDR2 FQNEAQ (reference sequence). The trim removed 0 bases at V and 1 base at J, leaving 3 bases unmatched.

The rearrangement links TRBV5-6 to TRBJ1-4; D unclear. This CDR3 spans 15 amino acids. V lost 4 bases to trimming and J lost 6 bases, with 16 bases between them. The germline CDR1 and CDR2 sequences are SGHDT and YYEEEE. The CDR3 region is CASSHRGSVDEKLFF. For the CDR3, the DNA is TGTGCCAGCAGCCACCGTGGGTCAGTTGATGAAAAACTGTTTTTT.

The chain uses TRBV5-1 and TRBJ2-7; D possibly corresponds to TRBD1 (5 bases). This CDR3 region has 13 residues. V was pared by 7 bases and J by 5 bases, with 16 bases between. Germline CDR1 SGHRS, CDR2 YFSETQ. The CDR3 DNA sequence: TGCGCCAGCGCCTTCGGTGGGGCGGACGAGCAGTACTTC. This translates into CASAFGGADEQYF. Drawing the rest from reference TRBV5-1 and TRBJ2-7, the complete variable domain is KAGVTQTPRYLIKTRGQQVTLSCSPISGHRSVSWYQQTPGQGLQFLFEYFSETQRNKGNFPGRFSGRQFSNSRSEMNVSTLELGDSALYLCASAFGGADEQYFGPGTRLTVT.

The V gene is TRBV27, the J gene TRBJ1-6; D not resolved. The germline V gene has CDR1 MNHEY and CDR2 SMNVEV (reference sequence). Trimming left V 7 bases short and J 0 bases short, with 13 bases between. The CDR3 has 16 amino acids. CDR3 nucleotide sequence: TGTGCCAGCAAAGAGGTGCAGAGCTCCTATAATTCACCCCTCCACTTT. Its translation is CASKEVQSSYNSPLHF.

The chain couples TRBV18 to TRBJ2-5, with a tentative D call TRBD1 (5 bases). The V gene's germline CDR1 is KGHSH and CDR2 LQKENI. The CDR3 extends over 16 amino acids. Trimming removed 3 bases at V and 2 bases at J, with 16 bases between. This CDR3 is CASSPTGRALQETQYF. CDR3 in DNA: TGTGCCAGCTCACCCACGGGCAGGGCGCTACAAGAGACCCAGTACTTC.

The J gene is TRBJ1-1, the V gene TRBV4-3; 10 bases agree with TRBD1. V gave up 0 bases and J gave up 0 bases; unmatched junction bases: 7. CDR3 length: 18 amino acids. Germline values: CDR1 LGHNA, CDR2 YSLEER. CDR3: CASSQDAGQGFMNTEAFF. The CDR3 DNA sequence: TGCGCCAGCAGCCAAGATGCGGGACAGGGGTTTATGAACACTGAAGCTTTCTTT.

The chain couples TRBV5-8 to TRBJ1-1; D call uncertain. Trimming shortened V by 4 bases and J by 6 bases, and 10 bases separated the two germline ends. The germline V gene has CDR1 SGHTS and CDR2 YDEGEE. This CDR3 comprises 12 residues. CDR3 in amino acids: CASSNRLAEAFF. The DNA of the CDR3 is TGTGCCAGCAGCAACCGCCTGGCTGAAGCTTTCTTT.

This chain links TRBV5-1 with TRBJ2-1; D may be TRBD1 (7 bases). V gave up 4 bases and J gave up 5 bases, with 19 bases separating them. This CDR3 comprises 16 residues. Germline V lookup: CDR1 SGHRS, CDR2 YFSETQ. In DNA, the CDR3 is TGCGCCAGCAGCCCGGCGCAGGGGGGTCAACACAATGAGCAGTTCTTC. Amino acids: CASSPAQGGQHNEQFF.

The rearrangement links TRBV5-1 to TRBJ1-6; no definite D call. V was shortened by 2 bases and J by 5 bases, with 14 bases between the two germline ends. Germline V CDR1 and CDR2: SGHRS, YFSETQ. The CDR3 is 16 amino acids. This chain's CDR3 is CASSFSAGANNSPLHF. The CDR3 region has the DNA TGCGCCAGCAGCTTCTCGGCAGGCGCCAATAATTCACCCCTCCACTTT.

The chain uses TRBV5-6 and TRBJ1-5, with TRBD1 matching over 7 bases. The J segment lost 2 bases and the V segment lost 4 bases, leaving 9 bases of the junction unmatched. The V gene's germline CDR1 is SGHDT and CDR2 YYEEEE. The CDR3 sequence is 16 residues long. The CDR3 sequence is CASSQYRGSGNQPQHF. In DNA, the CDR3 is TGTGCCAGCAGCCAATACAGGGGCAGTGGCAATCAGCCCCAGCATTTT.

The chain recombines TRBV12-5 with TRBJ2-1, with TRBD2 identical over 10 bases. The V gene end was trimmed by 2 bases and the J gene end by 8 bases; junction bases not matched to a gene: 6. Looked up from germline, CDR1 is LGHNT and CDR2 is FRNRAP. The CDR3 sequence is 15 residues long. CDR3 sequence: CASGLYQAGGYEQFF. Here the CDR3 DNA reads TGTGCTAGTGGTTTGTACCAAGCGGGAGGGTATGAGCAGTTCTTC.

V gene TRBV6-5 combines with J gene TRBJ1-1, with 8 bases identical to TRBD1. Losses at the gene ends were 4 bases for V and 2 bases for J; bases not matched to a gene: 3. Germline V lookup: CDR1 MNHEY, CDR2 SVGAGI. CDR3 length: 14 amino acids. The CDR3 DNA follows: TGTGCCAGCAGTTTGGACAGGGCTAACACTGAAGCTTTCTTT. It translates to CASSLDRANTEAFF.

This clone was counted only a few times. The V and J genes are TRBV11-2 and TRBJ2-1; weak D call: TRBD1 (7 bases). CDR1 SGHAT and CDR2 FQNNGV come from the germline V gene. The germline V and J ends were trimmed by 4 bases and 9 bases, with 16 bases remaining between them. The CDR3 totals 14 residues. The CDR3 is CASSSRPQGGEQFF. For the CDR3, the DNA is TGTGCCAGCAGCTCGAGGCCTCAGGGGGGTGAGCAGTTCTTC.

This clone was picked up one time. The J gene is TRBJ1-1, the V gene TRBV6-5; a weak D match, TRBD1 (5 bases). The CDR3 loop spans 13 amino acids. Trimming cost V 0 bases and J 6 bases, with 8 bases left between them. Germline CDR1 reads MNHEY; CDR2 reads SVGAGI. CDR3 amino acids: CASSYSRGAEAFF. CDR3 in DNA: TGTGCCAGCAGTTACTCGAGAGGGGCTGAAGCTTTCTTT.

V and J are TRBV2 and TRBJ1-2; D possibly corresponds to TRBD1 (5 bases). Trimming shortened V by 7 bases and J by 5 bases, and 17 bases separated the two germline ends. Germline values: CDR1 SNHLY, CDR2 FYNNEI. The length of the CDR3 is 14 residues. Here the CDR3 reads CASIPGLGPYGYTF. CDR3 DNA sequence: TGTGCCAGCATTCCGGGACTGGGCCCATATGGCTACACCTTC.

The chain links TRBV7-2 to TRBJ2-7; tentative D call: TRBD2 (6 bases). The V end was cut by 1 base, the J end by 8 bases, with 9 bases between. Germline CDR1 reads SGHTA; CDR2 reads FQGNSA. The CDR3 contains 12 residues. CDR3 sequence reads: CASSLEGRKQYF. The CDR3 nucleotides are TGTGCCAGCAGCTTAGAAGGGAGGAAGCAGTACTTC.

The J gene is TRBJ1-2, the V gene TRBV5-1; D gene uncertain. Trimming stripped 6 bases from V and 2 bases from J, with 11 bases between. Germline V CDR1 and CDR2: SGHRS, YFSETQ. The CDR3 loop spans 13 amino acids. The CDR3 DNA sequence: TGCGCCAGCACCGTGGCAGAGAACTATGGCTACACCTTC. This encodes CASTVAENYGYTF.

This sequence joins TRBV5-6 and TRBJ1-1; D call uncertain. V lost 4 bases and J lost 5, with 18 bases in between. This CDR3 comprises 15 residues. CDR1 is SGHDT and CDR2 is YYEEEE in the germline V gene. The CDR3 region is CASSVQRAFRTEAFF. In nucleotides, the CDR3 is TGTGCCAGCAGCGTCCAGAGGGCGTTTAGGACTGAAGCTTTCTTT.

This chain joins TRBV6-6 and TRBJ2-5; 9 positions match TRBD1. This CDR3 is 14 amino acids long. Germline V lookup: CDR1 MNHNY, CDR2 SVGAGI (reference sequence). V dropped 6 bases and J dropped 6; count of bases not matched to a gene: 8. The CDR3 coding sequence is TGTGCCAGCAGGTCACAGGGGGCTAGGAAGACCCAGTACTTC. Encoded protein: CASRSQGARKTQYF.

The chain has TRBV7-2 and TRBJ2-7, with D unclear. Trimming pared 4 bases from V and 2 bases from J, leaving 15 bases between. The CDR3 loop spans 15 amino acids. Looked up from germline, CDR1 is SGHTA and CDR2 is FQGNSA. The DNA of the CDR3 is TGTGCCAGCAGCTCACGGCCTCCCGGTGCCTACGAGCAGTACTTC. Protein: CASSSRPPGAYEQYF.

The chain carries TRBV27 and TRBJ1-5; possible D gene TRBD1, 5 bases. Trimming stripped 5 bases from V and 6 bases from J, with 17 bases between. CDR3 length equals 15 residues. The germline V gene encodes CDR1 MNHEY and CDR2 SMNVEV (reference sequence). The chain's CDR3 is CASSPGGGTSQPQHF. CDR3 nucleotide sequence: TGTGCCAGCAGTCCGGGGGGTGGGACGAGTCAGCCCCAGCATTTT.

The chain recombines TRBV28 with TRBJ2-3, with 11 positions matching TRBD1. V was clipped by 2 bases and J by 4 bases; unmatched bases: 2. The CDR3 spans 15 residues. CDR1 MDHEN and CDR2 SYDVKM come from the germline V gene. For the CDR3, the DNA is TGTGCCAGCAGTTTACGGACAGGGGGCGCAGATACGCAGTATTTT. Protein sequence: CASSLRTGGADTQYF.

The CDR3 spells CASSRGQANTGELFF. The DNA of the CDR3 is TGTGCCAGCAGCCGGGGACAGGCGAACACCGGGGAGCTGTTTTTT. The J gene is TRBJ2-2, the V gene TRBV6-6, with 8 bases fitting TRBD1. This CDR3 has 15 amino acids. Trimming at V came to 6 bases and at J to 0 bases, leaving 3 bases not matched to a gene. Germline assignment: CDR1 MNHNY and CDR2 SVGAGI (reference sequence).

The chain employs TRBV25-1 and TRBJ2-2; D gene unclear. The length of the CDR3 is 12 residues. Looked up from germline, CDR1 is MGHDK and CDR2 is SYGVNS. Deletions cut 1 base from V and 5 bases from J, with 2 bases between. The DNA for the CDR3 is TGTGCCAGCAGTGAATTTACCGGGGAGCTGTTTTTT. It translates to CASSEFTGELFF.

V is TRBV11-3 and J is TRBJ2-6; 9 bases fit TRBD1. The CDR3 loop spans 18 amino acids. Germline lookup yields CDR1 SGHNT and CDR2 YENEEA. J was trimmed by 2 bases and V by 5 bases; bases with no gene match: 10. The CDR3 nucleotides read TGTGCCAGCAGCCCCGGACAGGGGAAATCTACTGGGGCCAACGTCCTGACTTTC. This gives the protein CASSPGQGKSTGANVLTF.